The 12 T cell receptor beta chains reported below all come from one sample, sequenced in a study of T cells after yellow fever vaccination. TCRdb redid the calling of the 5' RACE reads with MiXCR, one entry per CDR3 protein. The table shows 130,000 or so distinct CDR3 sequences, with 13% to 15% occurring only once. Sequencing used CD8+ T cells sorted from PBMCs, obtained 5 days after the yellow fever booster vaccination. The source is a man between 18 and 29 years old who received the YFV17D yellow fever vaccine.

This clonotype has more than one count but fewer than ten. The genes are TRBV5-4 and TRBJ1-2; D is unresolved. This CDR3 has 14 residues. The V gene lost 0 bases and the J gene lost 4 bases, with 10 bases spanning the gap. Germline lookup yields CDR1 SGHNT and CDR2 YYREEE (reference sequence). The CDR3 nucleotides are TGTGCCAGCAGCTTGGCCTCGCTCGGCTATGGCTACACCTTC. Translation: CASSLASLGYGYTF.

The chain recombines TRBV12-3 or TRBV12-4 with TRBJ2-7, with unresolved D. The CDR3 totals 13 residues. The V end lost 3 bases, the J end lost 0 bases, and 6 bases lay between the germline ends. Written as DNA, the CDR3 is TGTGCCAGCAGTTTGTCGGCCTCCTACGAGCAGTACTTC. Translation: CASSLSASYEQYF.

This chain joins TRBV7-9 and TRBJ1-2; D remains ambiguous. The CDR3 totals 12 residues. Germline V gene lookup returns CDR1 SEHNR and CDR2 FQNEAQ (reference sequence). V was clipped by 3 bases and J by 13 bases, with 15 bases between them. CDR3 in DNA: TGTGCCAGCAGCTTCGACCCGACTGTCCCCACCTTC. It translates to CASSFDPTVPTF.

Only a few counts were recorded for this clonotype. This rearrangement joins TRBV7-9 to TRBJ1-2; 10 nucleotides agree with TRBD1. Unmatched junction bases numbered 10, after V lost 6 bases and J lost 6 bases. CDR1 and CDR2 from the germline V gene are SEHNR and FQNEAQ (reference sequence). The CDR3 covers 15 residues. The CDR3 coding sequence is TGTGCCAGCAGTAATACCGGGACAGGGGTTGATGGCTACACCTTC. This translates into CASSNTGTGVDGYTF.

J is TRBJ1-1 and V is TRBV4-2, with a weak D call TRBD1 (5 bases). The CDR3 is made up of 15 amino acids. Germline CDR1 and CDR2: LGHNA and YNFKEQ. Deletions cut 0 bases from V and 0 bases from J, with 8 bases between. The CDR3 loop reads CASSQDKGMNTEAFF. The CDR3 DNA sequence: TGTGCCAGCAGCCAAGATAAGGGGATGAACACTGAAGCTTTCTTT.

This clonotype was observed a few times. The chain links TRBV29-1 to TRBJ2-1, with D possibly being TRBD2 (7 bases). Germline V gene sequence: CDR1 SQVTM, CDR2 ANQGSEA. V was pared by 5 bases and J by 2 bases, with 13 bases between. The CDR3 extends over 14 amino acids. The CDR3 is CSVKRGGAYNEQFF. The CDR3 DNA sequence: TGCAGCGTTAAAAGGGGGGGAGCCTACAATGAGCAGTTCTTC.

The chain couples TRBV7-6 to TRBJ2-3; 10 nucleotides match TRBD1. Per the germline V gene, CDR1 is SGHVS and CDR2 is FNYEAQ. With V trimmed by 5 bases and J by 4 bases, 6 bases remained unmatched. The CDR3 is made up of 15 amino acids. DNA of the CDR3: TGTGCCAGCAGCCGGACAGGGGGGGACGCAGATACGCAGTATTTT. Translation: CASSRTGGDADTQYF.

This clonotype appeared a few times. The chain recombines TRBV20-1 with TRBJ2-1; D possibly corresponds to TRBD1 (6 bases). Germline assignment: CDR1 DFQATT and CDR2 SNEGSKA (reference sequence). This CDR3 has 15 amino acids. Trimming pared 0 bases from V and 3 bases from J, leaving 12 bases between. The CDR3 nucleotides are TGCAGTGCTAGAGAAGCGTACAGGGACTACAATGAGCAGTTCTTC. Protein: CSAREAYRDYNEQFF.

This clonotype was picked up a small number of times. The rearrangement links TRBV7-2 to TRBJ1-1; a weak D match, TRBD1 (5 bases). CDR1 and CDR2 from the germline V gene are SGHTA and FQGNSA. V shed 5 bases and J shed 5 bases, with 18 bases lying between them. CDR3 length: 15 amino acids. As DNA, the CDR3 is TGTGCCAGCAGCGCCCTTATAGGGGTAATTACTGAAGCTTTCTTT. Protein sequence: CASSALIGVITEAFF.

Only a few counts were recorded for this clonotype. The genes are TRBV4-1 and TRBJ2-1; D is tentatively TRBD1 or TRBD2 (5 bases each). Trimming removed 1 base at V and 2 bases at J, with 12 bases between. This CDR3 region has 16 residues. The V gene's germline CDR1 is MGHRA and CDR2 YSYEKL. The CDR3 bases are TGCGCCAGCAGCCAAGGTCCGGGGACCCCCTACAATGAGCAGTTCTTC. This codes for CASSQGPGTPYNEQFF.

This CDR3 is CASSQDPTQPQHF. The CDR3 nucleotides read TGTGCCAGCAGCCAAGATCCGACCCAGCCCCAGCATTTT. The V gene is TRBV14, the J gene TRBJ1-5; the D is unclear. Germline V gives CDR1 SGHDN, CDR2 FVKESK. This CDR3 comprises 13 residues. Trimming removed 0 bases at V and 7 bases at J, with 7 bases between.

This clonotype was observed a handful of times. The CDR3 reads CASSLHHQETQYF. The CDR3, as DNA: TGTGCCAGCAGCTTACACCACCAAGAGACCCAGTACTTC. This sequence joins TRBV7-3 and TRBJ2-5; D is uncertain. The V and J ends lost 2 bases and 0 bases respectively, with 4 bases between them. In germline, CDR1 is SGHTA, CDR2 FQGTGA. The CDR3 sequence is 13 residues long.